This section outlines one T cell receptor (beta chain) sequence together with its context. Its antigen is as yet unknown. The table came from immunoSEQ multiplex PCR; TCRdb's copy has only in-frame clones and leaves some out. The sample has more than 10,000 clones; nearly 80% are singletons. The data were obtained in a study of PD-1 blockade in classical Hodgkin lymphoma. Regarding the study as a whole: Newly diagnosed patients and complete responders had comparable diversity at baseline.

Relapse was seen in all patients after autologous stem cell transplantation, and brentuximab vedotin exposure was variable. Each best response was a complete response, a partial response or progressive disease. This TCR was recovered from a human donor with classical Hodgkin lymphoma. Specimen: peripheral blood mononuclear cells (PBMCs), collected before the second cycle of nivolumab.

The CDR3 nucleotides read TGTGCCAGCAGCCTGCAAGGGACTAGACACGAGCAGTACTTC. Its translation is CASSLQGTRHEQYF. This sequence joins TRBV7-2 and TRBJ2-7; 8 bases are a match to TRBD2. The germline V gene encodes CDR1 SGHTA and CDR2 FQGNSA. CDR3 length: 14 residues. V gave up 5 bases and J gave up 5 bases; unmatched junction bases: 8.